This T cell receptor beta chain was sequenced in a study of human T cells and chemical hapten exposure. MiXCR, run by TCRdb on the RACE reads, gives a single entry per CDR3 protein. The table includes around 190,000 distinct CDR3 sequences, about a fifth detected once. The time point was: patch test 1, 2 weeks after DPC sensitization. Treatment reported: therapeutic diphenylcyclopropenone sensitization with weekly scalp DPC. This material consisted of whole blood, taken in connection with sensitization to the hapten diphenylcyclopropenone (DPC). This TCR was sampled from a woman aged 45-59 years with alopecia areata. Some clones in this sample may be carry-over from other donors' samples.

This CDR3 is CASSSLTGGTEAFF. CDR3 sequence (DNA): TGTGCCAGCAGCTCACTCACAGGGGGCACTGAAGCTTTCTTT. The chain combines TRBV9 with TRBJ1-1; 8 bases match TRBD1. The CDR3 is 14 amino acids. Trimming cost V 4 bases and J 4 bases; bases outside gene matches: 6. In germline, CDR1 is SGDLS, CDR2 YYNGEE.